The 18 T cell receptor beta chains below were found in one sample sequenced in a study of blood T cell repertoires in COVID-19. The repertoire was sequenced with immunoSEQ multiplex PCR; TCRdb's copy has only in-frame clones and lacks some. The table has about 180,000 clones, roughly three quarters seen once. The sequenced material came from peripheral blood. The source is a woman older than 75 with COVID-19, enrolled during active disease.

V is TRBV3-1 (or the pseudogene TRBV3-2) and J is TRBJ2-7; TRBD2 matches at 11 bases. The CDR3 runs 14 residues. Trimming removed 6 bases from V and 3 bases from J; junction bases left unmatched: 4. Germline V gene sequence: CDR1 LGHDT, CDR2 YNNKEL (reference sequence). The DNA of the CDR3 is TGTGCCAGCAGTGGGACTAGCGGAAACTACGAGCAGTACTTC. Translated, it gives CASSGTSGNYEQYF.

The chain employs TRBV11-3 and TRBJ2-7; the match to TRBD1 covers 11 bases. The V gene end was trimmed by 5 bases and the J gene end by 0 bases; junction bases not matched to a gene: 3. Germline V gene data show CDR1 as SGHNT and CDR2 as YENEEA. The CDR3 length is 15 residues. The CDR3 sequence is CASSPGTGGSYEQYF. CDR3 nucleotide sequence: TGTGCCAGCAGCCCCGGGACAGGGGGCTCCTACGAGCAGTACTTC.

The chain couples TRBV19 to TRBJ2-7; possibly TRBD2 for D (6 bases). Germline V gives CDR1 LNHDA, CDR2 SQIVND (reference sequence). Trimming took off 1 base at V and 6 bases at J, with 7 bases between the two ends. There are 12 residues in the CDR3. CDR3 loop: CASSIGGGEQYF. The CDR3 DNA reads TGTGCCAGTAGTATAGGGGGAGGCGAGCAGTACTTC.

The J gene is TRBJ2-7, the V gene TRBV21-1; TRBD2 was called by the table and not checked on the DNA. TRBV21-1 is assigned pseudogene status. This CDR3 is 14 amino acids long. CDR3 sequence (DNA): TGTGCCAGCAGCAAAATGTACGGTCGGTACGAGCAGTACTTC. Translation gives CASSKMYGRYEQYF.

This clone was counted only a few times. This chain joins TRBV6-2 or TRBV6-3 and TRBJ2-5; D possibly corresponds to TRBD1 (7 bases). Germline V CDR1 and CDR2: MNHEY, SVGEGT. V gave up 2 bases and J gave up 1 base, with 20 bases separating them. The CDR3 spans 18 residues. CDR3 nucleotides: TGTGCCAGCAGTTACCCTCTCAATCCGCGGGACAGCCAAGAGACCCAGTACTTC. Translated, it gives CASSYPLNPRDSQETQYF.

This chain uses TRBV19 with TRBJ1-4; D uncertain. The CDR3 contains 14 residues. Germline CDR1 LNHDA, CDR2 SQIVND (reference sequence). V was cut by 3 bases and J by 3 bases, with 8 bases left in between. The CDR3 spells CASSMVGSNEKLFF. The CDR3 DNA is TGTGCCAGTAGTATGGTCGGGTCTAATGAAAAACTGTTTTTT.

The CDR3 DNA reads TGTGCCAGCTCACTCACAGGGCTGGACACTGAAGCTTTCTTT. This translates into CASSLTGLDTEAFF. The rearrangement uses TRBV18 and TRBJ1-1, with D possibly TRBD1 on 6 matching bases. The germline V gene has CDR1 KGHSH and CDR2 LQKENI. This CDR3 is built from 14 residues. The V and J ends lost 4 bases and 3 bases respectively, with 12 bases between them.

The CDR3 DNA sequence: TGTGCCAGCAGCCTGACAGGGTTGGTCTCACCCCTCCACTTT. It yields the protein CASSLTGLVSPLHF. The gene calls are TRBV7-9 and TRBJ1-6; 7 positions agree with TRBD1. The CDR3 spans 14 residues. Per the germline V gene, CDR1 is SEHNR and CDR2 is FQNEAQ (reference sequence). J lost 10 bases, V lost 5 bases, and 8 bases had no gene match.

V is TRBV2 and J is TRBJ2-4; D not resolved. Germline CDR1 SNHLY, CDR2 FYNNEI. Trimming took off 5 bases at V and 0 bases at J, with 17 bases between the two ends. CDR3 length: 17 residues. CDR3 sequence reads: CASSRLGSKVAKNIQYF. The CDR3 DNA is TGTGCCAGCAGTCGACTCGGATCTAAAGTAGCCAAAAACATTCAGTACTTC.

The chain carries TRBV5-1 and TRBJ1-2; D might be TRBD1 (5 bases). The CDR3 covers 14 residues. Trimming took 4 bases from V and 5 from J, leaving 15 bases between them. Germline V gene data show CDR1 as SGHRS and CDR2 as YFSETQ. This CDR3 reads CASSDPQGGYGYTF. DNA for the CDR3: TGCGCCAGCAGCGACCCCCAGGGCGGTTATGGCTACACCTTC. The full variable domain, in which reference TRBV5-1 and TRBJ1-2 provide the parts outside the CDR3, is KAGVTQTPRYLIKTRGQQVTLSCSPISGHRSVSWYQQTPGQGLQFLFEYFSETQRNKGNFPGRFSGRQFSNSRSEMNVSTLELGDSALYLCASSDPQGGYGYTFGSGTRLTVV.

The rearrangement uses TRBV3-1 (or the pseudogene TRBV3-2) and TRBJ1-6; 10 nucleotides agree with TRBD1. CDR3 length: 19 amino acids. J was trimmed by 3 bases and V by 1 base; bases with no gene match: 9. Germline V gene data show CDR1 as LGHDT and CDR2 as YNNKEL (reference sequence). DNA for the CDR3: TGTGCCAGCAGCCAAGGGGGACAGGGGCGAAAGCGCTATAATTCACCCCTCCACTTT. This sequence encodes CASSQGGQGRKRYNSPLHF.

The chain is built from TRBV7-2 and TRBJ2-1; D perhaps matches TRBD2 (6 bases). Trimming cost V 5 bases and J 0 bases, with 11 bases left between them. The CDR3 is made up of 15 amino acids. Per germline, CDR1 SGHTA and CDR2 FQGNSA. The chain's CDR3 is CASSETSSSYNEQFF. In DNA form, the CDR3 reads TGTGCCAGCAGCGAGACTAGTAGCTCCTACAATGAGCAGTTCTTC.

The genes are TRBV7-6 and TRBJ2-5, with D unclear. The CDR3 has 15 amino acids. The germline gives CDR1 SGHVS, CDR2 FNYEAQ. The V end lost 1 base, the J end lost 1 base, and 10 bases lay between the germline ends. CDR3 nucleotides: TGTGCCAGCAGCTTAGTCGCGGCAGCCCAAGAGACCCAGTACTTC. This encodes CASSLVAAAQETQYF. Full variable domain (rest looked up from reference TRBV7-6 and TRBJ2-5): GAGVSQSPRYKVTKRGQDVALRCDPISGHVSLYWYRQALGQGPEFLTYFNYEAQQDKSGLPNDRFSAERPEGSISTLTIQRTEQRDSAMYRCASSLVAAAQETQYFGPGTRLLVL.

This chain uses TRBV28 with TRBJ2-7; D might be TRBD2 (5 bases). The germline V gene encodes CDR1 MDHEN and CDR2 SYDVKM. This CDR3 region has 13 residues. Trimming stripped 2 bases from V and 7 bases from J, with 12 bases between. The CDR3: CASSLPPTGEQYF. The CDR3 DNA follows: TGTGCCAGCAGTTTACCCCCCACGGGAGAGCAGTACTTC.

The rearrangement links TRBV18 to TRBJ2-3; 11 bases align to TRBD1. V lost 3 bases to trimming and J lost 2 bases; unmatched junction nucleotides: 1. Germline CDR1 and CDR2: KGHSH and LQKENI. The CDR3 has 15 amino acids. The CDR3 region has the DNA TGTGCCAGCTCACCGGGACAGGGGGACACAGATACGCAGTATTTT. This gives the protein CASSPGQGDTDTQYF.

The V and J genes are TRBV7-9 and TRBJ2-3; maybe TRBD2 (6 bases). Germline CDR1 SEHNR, CDR2 FQNEAQ (reference sequence). V was cut by 5 bases and J by 0 bases, with 12 bases left in between. CDR3 length: 15 residues. The CDR3 here is CASSPPGVSTDTQYF. DNA of the CDR3: TGTGCCAGCAGCCCCCCGGGGGTAAGCACAGATACGCAGTATTTT.

This clone was counted once. The V and J genes are TRBV19 and TRBJ2-3, with D perhaps TRBD2 (5 bases). Trimming shortened V by 5 bases and J by 3 bases, and 12 bases separated the two germline ends. Germline V CDR1 and CDR2: LNHDA, SQIVND (reference sequence). The length of the CDR3 is 14 residues. The CDR3 DNA reads as TGTGCCAGTAGTCTGGGCCCGGGGACAGATACGCAGTATTTT. Its protein is CASSLGPGTDTQYF.

The chain carries TRBV28 and TRBJ1-4; 8 nucleotides line up with TRBD1. The CDR3 has 14 residues. The germline CDR1 and CDR2 sequences are MDHEN and SYDVKM. Losses at the gene ends were 7 bases for V and 4 bases for J; bases not matched to a gene: 5. The CDR3 DNA reads TGTGCCAGCAACGACAGGGGAGGTAATGAAAAACTGTTTTTT. It is translated as CASNDRGGNEKLFF.